These 5 T cell receptor beta chains share one sample of origin, sequenced in a study of regulatory T cells in long-lasting Graves disease. Arm-PCR of CDR3 regions and iRepertoire HTBI primers were the basis on which TCR beta libraries were built. TCRdb processed the multiplex PCR reads anew with MiXCR; each CDR3 protein has one entry. The data hold 500,000 to 700,000 distinct CDR3 sequences, with approximately 15% observed a single time. The time point was: newly diagnosed GD, antithyroid drugs for less than 3 months. There was RNA extracted from PBMCs, and the TCR library was made from it. The same specimen was also included in a second study, on T cells in Graves' hyperthyroidism and ophthalmopathy.

The specimen was peripheral blood mononuclear cells (PBMCs), collected at new diagnosis, from a patient treated with antithyroid drugs. The receptors were gathered from a woman aged 25 to 45 with Graves disease.

The rearrangement links TRBV28 to TRBJ1-5, with D hard to call. V was shortened by 3 bases and J by 3 bases, with 12 bases between the two germline ends. The CDR3 runs to 15 residues. The germline V gene encodes CDR1 MDHEN and CDR2 SYDVKM. The CDR3 DNA reads TGTGCCAGCAGTTTGGCCAGCCCCGCCAATCAGCCCCAGCATTTT. Its translation: CASSLASPANQPQHF. The full variable domain, with the rest looked up from reference TRBV28 and TRBJ1-5, is DVKVTQSSRYLVKRTGEKVFLECVQDMDHENMFWYRQDPGLGLRLIYFSYDVKMKEKGDIPEGYSVSREKKERFSLILESASTNQTSMYLCASSLASPANQPQHFGDGTRLSIL.

This clonotype was counted at least ten times. The chain recombines TRBV12-3 or TRBV12-4 with TRBJ2-1; D unclear. Trimming shortened V by 2 bases and J by 12 bases, and 5 bases separated the two germline ends. CDR3 length equals 10 residues. The CDR3 reads CASSLWAQFF. The CDR3, as DNA: TGTGCCAGCAGTTTATGGGCGCAGTTCTTC.

This clonotype was picked up a small number of times. CDR3 loop: CAWSVSSSGNTIYF. The DNA of the CDR3 is TGTGCCTGGAGTGTATCGAGCTCTGGAAACACCATATATTTT. The gene calls are TRBV30 and TRBJ1-3; unclear D gene. V lost 0 bases and J lost 0, with 6 bases in between. There are 14 residues in the CDR3. The germline V gene encodes CDR1 GTSNPN and CDR2 SVGIG (reference sequence).

This clonotype has at least ten counts. The chain has TRBV27 and TRBJ1-1, with TRBD1 as a possible D gene (6 bases). There are 15 residues in the CDR3. Trimming cost V 7 bases and J 0 bases, with 15 bases left between them. In germline, CDR1 is MNHEY, CDR2 SMNVEV (reference sequence). The CDR3 spells CASKSGTTMNTEAFF. CDR3 nucleotides: TGTGCCAGCAAATCCGGGACAACGATGAACACTGAAGCTTTCTTT.

This clonotype appeared a few times. V gene TRBV10-3 combines with J gene TRBJ1-1; 7 positions agree with TRBD1. Per germline, CDR1 ENHRY and CDR2 SYGVKD. The trim removed 8 bases at V and 4 bases at J, leaving 4 bases unmatched. The length of the CDR3 is 12 residues. This CDR3 is CAIGTGATEAFF. In nucleotides, the CDR3 is TGTGCCATCGGAACAGGGGCCACTGAAGCTTTCTTT.